Listed below are T cell receptor beta chains from one sample, sequenced in a study of T-cell memory formation after mild COVID-19. MiXCR, run by TCRdb on the 5' RACE reads, gives a single entry per CDR3 protein. The sample includes tens of thousands of distinct CDR3 sequences, approximately 15% of them seen just once. Material for sequencing was PBMCs or a T cell subset sorted from them (not recorded which). These receptors were obtained from an adult woman who had mild COVID-19 (a few samples of this study predate the infection). Cell type and time point are not known. CDR3s include the opening cysteine and the closing phenylalanine or tryptophan. The order of the fields is V gene, clone size, D gene, J gene, CDR3 protein, CDR3 DNA. A D gene is named only where the DNA matches it firmly. The size field is filled for only some rows; it gives once, few, many or a size class.

>TRBV18|few|-|TRBJ1-2
CASSPLLRTHPWSYGYTF
TGTGCCAGCTCACCACTACTAAGGACACACCCTTGGAGCTATGGCTACACCTTC
>TRBV7-3|many|-|TRBJ1-4
CASSPHEKLFF
TGTGCCAGCAGCCCCCATGAAAAACTGTTTTTT
>TRBV10-3|-|-|TRBJ2-1
CAISLPGQMNEQFF
TGTGCCATCAGTCTCCCCGGACAGATGAATGAGCAGTTCTTC
>TRBV12-3/TRBV12-4|-|TRBD2|TRBJ2-7
CASSPPGLAAPGGSYEQYF
TGTGCCAGCAGTCCTCCGGGACTAGCGGCCCCAGGGGGCTCCTACGAGCAGTACTTC
>TRBV12-3/TRBV12-4|many|TRBD2|TRBJ2-3
CASSLRASGDTQYF
TGTGCCAGCAGTTTAAGGGCTAGCGGAGATACGCAGTATTTT
>TRBV7-8|-|-|TRBJ2-5
CASHSLRGQTQYF
TGTGCCAGCCATTCACTGCGGGGGCAGACCCAGTACTTC
>TRBV24-1|few|-|TRBJ2-5
CATSVSGNGQETQYF
TGTGCCACCAGTGTCTCCGGGAACGGCCAAGAGACCCAGTACTTC
>TRBV4-2|-|-|TRBJ2-7
CASSPGGTGSSYEQYF
TGTGCCAGCAGCCCGGGGGGGACAGGGAGCTCCTACGAGCAGTACTTC
>TRBV14|few|TRBD1|TRBJ2-7
CASSQIPGQGAYEQYF
TGTGCCAGCAGCCAAATTCCCGGACAGGGGGCTTACGAGCAGTACTTC
>TRBV7-4|once|-|TRBJ2-7
CASSPLPGYYEQYF
TGTGCCAGCAGCCCCCTGCCAGGGTACTACGAGCAGTACTTC
>TRBV29-1|-|-|TRBJ2-3
CSVVVGSRPDTQYF
TGCAGCGTTGTTGTCGGGAGCCGTCCAGATACGCAGTATTTT
>TRBV19|-|TRBD1|TRBJ1-1
CASSIGSGTGNAFF
TGTGCCAGTAGTATCGGGTCCGGGACAGGGAATGCTTTCTTT
>TRBV12-3/TRBV12-4|-|TRBD2|TRBJ2-7
CASSFVALAGGDGSEQYF
TGTGCCAGCAGTTTCGTCGCCCTAGCGGGGGGGGACGGAAGCGAGCAGTACTTC
>TRBV24-1|many|TRBD2|TRBJ2-5
CATSSGRARKTQYF
TGTGCCACCTCTAGCGGGAGGGCCCGGAAGACCCAGTACTTC
>TRBV3-1|-|TRBD1|TRBJ2-7
CASSQGQGSGYEQYF
TGTGCCAGCAGCCAGGGACAGGGATCGGGCTACGAGCAGTACTTC
>TRBV7-2|-|TRBD2|TRBJ2-3
CASSLHLAGEGSDTQYF
TGTGCCAGCAGCTTACATCTGGCGGGAGAAGGTTCAGATACGCAGTATTTT
>TRBV7-6|-|-|TRBJ2-1
CASSPLEEQYNEQFF
TGTGCCAGCAGCCCCCTGGAGGAACAATACAATGAGCAGTTCTTC
>TRBV4-1|-|TRBD2|TRBJ2-7
CASSPPTSGAYEQYF
TGCGCCAGCAGCCCCCCGACTAGCGGAGCCTACGAGCAGTACTTC
>TRBV5-4|-|-|TRBJ1-2
CASRSRITYGYTF
TGTGCCAGCAGAAGTAGGATTACCTATGGCTACACCTTC
>TRBV28|-|TRBD1|TRBJ2-7
CASSLLTETGSYEQYF
TGTGCCAGCAGTTTATTGACCGAGACAGGGTCCTACGAGCAGTACTTC
>TRBV5-5|many|-|TRBJ1-2
CASSLKVPATRGGYTF
TGTGCCAGCAGCTTGAAGGTCCCCGCGACACGGGGTGGCTACACCTTC
>TRBV9|-|-|TRBJ2-3
CASSVGGEDTQYF
TGTGCCAGCAGCGTAGGGGGGGAAGATACGCAGTATTTT
>TRBV7-6|-|TRBD1|TRBJ2-7
CASSLAWRTGASYEQYF
TGTGCCAGCAGCTTAGCGTGGAGGACAGGGGCCTCCTACGAGCAGTACTTC
>TRBV9|-|-|TRBJ1-1
CASSVDQGMGANTEAFF
TGTGCCAGCAGCGTAGATCAGGGGATGGGTGCAAACACTGAAGCTTTCTTT
>TRBV5-1|-|TRBD1|TRBJ1-6
CASGDRGDSPLHF
TGCGCCAGCGGAGACAGGGGCGATTCACCCCTCCACTTT
>TRBV25-1|-|TRBD1|TRBJ2-5
CASMTGYQETQYF
TGTGCCAGCATGACAGGGTACCAAGAGACCCAGTACTTC
>TRBV7-3|few|TRBD2|TRBJ2-1
CASSPLLQRGDDEQFF
TGTGCCAGCAGCCCACTACTCCAGCGGGGGGACGATGAGCAGTTCTTC
>TRBV15|few|-|TRBJ2-2
CATNKNTGELFF
TGTGCCACCAACAAGAACACCGGGGAGCTGTTTTTT
>TRBV7-6|-|TRBD1|TRBJ1-1
CASRSRQGMNTEAFF
TGTGCCAGCCGATCACGACAGGGGATGAACACTGAAGCTTTCTTT
>TRBV7-3|few|TRBD2|TRBJ2-3
CASSSLGLVPADTQYF
TGTGCCAGCAGCTCACTGGGACTAGTTCCGGCAGATACGCAGTATTTT
>TRBV30|many|-|TRBJ2-7
CAWSRGTPYEQYF
TGTGCCTGGAGTCGAGGGACACCCTACGAGCAGTACTTC
>TRBV12-3/TRBV12-4|-|-|TRBJ2-1
CASSFWTEANNEQFF
TGTGCCAGCAGTTTTTGGACAGAGGCCAACAATGAGCAGTTCTTC
>TRBV12-3/TRBV12-4|many|-|TRBJ2-2
CASSLGHTGELFF
TGTGCCAGCAGTTTAGGCCACACCGGGGAGCTGTTTTTT
>TRBV7-2|-|TRBD1|TRBJ2-5
CASSLVWGQGMRETQYF
TGTGCCAGCAGCTTAGTGTGGGGACAGGGGATGCGAGAGACCCAGTACTTC
>TRBV4-2|few|-|TRBJ2-6
CASSQIEVIAGANVLTF
TGTGCCAGCAGCCAAATAGAAGTAATAGCTGGGGCCAACGTCCTGACTTTC
>TRBV23-1|-|-|TRBJ2-3
CASSQPSEGTDTQYF
TGCGCCAGCAGTCAACCTAGCGAGGGCACAGATACGCAGTATTTT
>TRBV12-3/TRBV12-4|-|TRBD1|TRBJ2-5
CASRIGQDTQETQYF
TGTGCCAGCAGGATTGGACAGGACACCCAAGAGACCCAGTACTTC
>TRBV11-2|once|-|TRBJ2-1
CASGRLSSYNEQFF
TGTGCCAGCGGCCGGCTGAGCTCCTACAATGAGCAGTTCTTC
>TRBV6-2/TRBV6-3|-|-|TRBJ2-2
CASSPPGELFF
TGTGCCAGCAGTCCCCCCGGGGAGCTGTTTTTT
>TRBV27|many|TRBD2|TRBJ2-5
CASSLSPAGGQETQYF
TGTGCCAGCAGTTTATCACCAGCGGGGGGCCAAGAGACCCAGTACTTC
>TRBV28|-|TRBD1|TRBJ2-7
CASSRRQGPGNEQYF
TGTGCCAGCTCGAGAAGACAGGGTCCGGGTAACGAGCAGTACTTC
>TRBV27|few|TRBD1|TRBJ1-5
CASKTGYGNQPQHF
TGTGCCAGCAAGACAGGGTACGGCAATCAGCCCCAGCATTTT